Given below is one T cell receptor beta chain in context. The target of this receptor is not known. No quality values exist for individual bases; no much larger clone is one base distant. Preparation of the library involved the immunoSEQ multiplex PCR assay. TCRdb provides this immuneACCESS table in a form limited to in-frame rearrangements. Some clones are lacking; in checked studies, under half of them reflect an unresolved V gene, and why the rest are absent is not known. The sample includes about 38,000 clones, with about nine tenths observed a single time. 0.35% to 0.45% of the sample is in the top ten clones. At the junction V is shortened by 4 bases and J by 0 bases, with 10 bases in between. Measured from the cysteine to the phenylalanine, the CDR3 is 15 residues long. CDR3 DNA is the only sequence kept; it has 45 bases, read in frame from the first base. The germline V gene gives CDR1 as LGHNA and CDR2 as YSLEER.

The source of the sample is a study of T cell changes during pregnancy in multiple sclerosis (dated 2019 in TCRdb). As for the study more broadly: In women with multiple sclerosis, the researchers looked at how the T cell repertoire shifted as pregnancy progressed.

The sample was CD4+ T cells from peripheral blood mononuclear cells, taken after pregnancy. This receptor was taken from a female donor in good health, enrolled as a control in a pregnancy study. The V and J segments used are TRBV4-3 and TRBJ1-3; TRBD1 might be the D gene, on 6 matching bases. The DNA sequence is TGCGCCAGCAGCCGGTCGGACAGCTCTGGAAACACCATATATTTT. It codes for CASSRSDSSGNTIYF.